This T cell receptor beta chain appears in the sequencing data of a study of identical twins (dated by TCRdb to about 2016). Notes on the research overall: The study deep-sequenced TCR alpha and beta repertoires from monozygotic twins, unrelated adults of various ages and cord blood to test whether fetal clonotypes persist. To rule out contamination, the twin experiments were replicated at different times with different library preparation protocols.

All donors were healthy Caucasians. Miltenyi CD45RO+ enrichment and human naive T-cell isolation kits were used to isolate memory (CD45RO+) and naive T cells from PBMC. This clonotype showed up many times. Which antigen it targets is not known. Base qualities are missing; no much larger clone stands one base away. What the work shows at the level of the full study, not this receptor alone: Zero-insertion analyses could be partly confounded by invariant T cells such as MAIT and iNKT, although diverse VJ usage argued against such confounding for most clonotypes. Compared with coincidental sharing between unrelated individuals, out-of-frame TCR alpha sequences shared between twins had an excess of sequences with low generation probability. Fewer insertions were carried by abundant cord blood beta clonotypes, a similar but weaker trend appeared in young adult naive repertoires, and no such trend appeared in memory repertoires. In monozygotic twins, out-of-frame TCR alpha sharing was systematically underestimated by recombination models, although the models agreed with sharing between unrelated individuals. Conclusions relied on cross-sectional statistical analysis, since the same donors could not be followed over many years. In beta out-of-frame sequences, excess twin sharing was weaker, because having fewer shared sequences lowered the signal-to-noise ratio.

Receptor libraries were prepared by 5' RACE. TCRdb records Illumina HiSeq 2000 as the sequencer. A universal primer binding site was introduced by template switching, and a unique molecular identifier was present in the final cDNA, enabling accurate counting of TCR cDNA molecules. First-strand cDNA for TCR alpha and beta chains was synthesized from specific primers in the conserved constant-segment region. Each cDNA library was double barcoded, with a SMART-Mk sample barcode plus Illumina barcodes, to control for contamination. TruSeq adapter sequences, together with Illumina sample barcodes, were added in two successive PCR steps. The TCR alpha and beta cDNA libraries were sequenced on the Illumina HiSeq platform using custom primers. The study's own analysis went as follows. Unique molecular identifiers were extracted from raw reads with MiGEC, and CDR3 positions were determined with MiXCR. Recombination models were inferred per individual with the repgenHMM and IGoR tools using an EM algorithm. The tcR package in R was used for shared clonotype analysis, with sharing normalized by the product of cloneset sizes. Out-of-frame nonproductive sequences were analyzed to study raw recombination free of thymic and clonal selection effects. In TCRdb, the public reads were trimmed at Q25 with fastp and aligned with MiXCR, with productive beta chains retained. Rows matching on CDR3 protein sequence are summarized as one entry with the most common DNA and genes. The V and J calls here are based on TCRdb, not the publication. This sample holds about 210,000 distinct CDR3 sequences; approximately 9% were observed only once. Of the sample, 5% to 6.5% is held by the ten largest clones.

Trimmed from V: 6 bases; trimmed from J: 6 bases; junction bases lacking a gene match: 4. The CDR3 goes from the cysteine to the phenylalanine over 12 residues. Kept here is only the CDR3 DNA, which spans 36 bases and is read in frame from base 1. Input material: memory (CD45RO+) T cells sorted from blood. Per the publication, the cell subset or site label means: CD45RO+ enriched T cells. This receptor was identified in a woman between 18 and 29 years old in good health. The chain is assembled from TRBV12-3 or TRBV12-4 and TRBJ1-2; 7 bases in the middle match TRBD1. In nucleotides, the sequence is TGTGCCAGCAGAAAGGGGGCGAATGGCTACACCTTC. Its protein is CASRKGANGYTF.